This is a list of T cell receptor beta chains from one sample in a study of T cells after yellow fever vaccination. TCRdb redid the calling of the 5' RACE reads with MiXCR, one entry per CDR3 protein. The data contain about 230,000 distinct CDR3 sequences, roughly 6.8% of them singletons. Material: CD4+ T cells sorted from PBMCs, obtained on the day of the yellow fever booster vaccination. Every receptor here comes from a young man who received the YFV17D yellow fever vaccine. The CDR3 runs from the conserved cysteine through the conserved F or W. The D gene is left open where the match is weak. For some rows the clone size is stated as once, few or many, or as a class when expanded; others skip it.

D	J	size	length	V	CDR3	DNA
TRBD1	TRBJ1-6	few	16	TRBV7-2	CASSYPGQGSNSPLHF	TGTGCCAGCAGCTACCCCGGACAGGGCTCTAATTCACCCCTCCACTTT
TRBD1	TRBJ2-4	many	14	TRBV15	CATRSQGAGNIQYF	TGTGCCACCAGATCACAGGGGGCCGGAAACATTCAGTACTTC
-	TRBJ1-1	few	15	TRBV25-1	CASKIGKGLNTEAFF	TGTGCCAGCAAAATTGGGAAGGGATTGAACACTGAAGCTTTCTTT
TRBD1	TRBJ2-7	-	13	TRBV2	CATSRDREYEQYF	TGTGCCACCTCCCGGGACAGGGAATACGAGCAGTACTTC
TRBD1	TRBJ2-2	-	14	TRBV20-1	CSAETGRQTGELFF	TGCAGTGCTGAGACAGGGCGGCAGACTGGGGAGCTGTTTTTT
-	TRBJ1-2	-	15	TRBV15	CATSRDVRANYGYTF	TGTGCCACCAGCAGAGATGTGAGGGCGAACTATGGCTACACCTTC
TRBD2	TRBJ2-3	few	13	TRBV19	CASSSLAGDAQYF	TGTGCCAGTAGTAGTCTAGCGGGAGACGCGCAGTATTTT
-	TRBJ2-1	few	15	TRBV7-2	CASSLGQGFYNEQFF	TGTGCCAGCAGCTTAGGTCAGGGGTTCTACAATGAGCAGTTCTTC
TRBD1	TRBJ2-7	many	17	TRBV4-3	CASSHDLPTGGSYEQYF	TGCGCCAGCAGCCACGACCTCCCGACAGGGGGATCCTACGAGCAGTACTTC
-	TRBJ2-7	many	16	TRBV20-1	CSVNPPVADSQNQQYF	TGCAGTGTTAATCCCCCCGTGGCGGACTCGCAAAATCAGCAGTACTTC
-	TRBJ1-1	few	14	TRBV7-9	CASSKGHRNTEAFF	TGTGCCAGCAGCAAGGGACATAGGAACACTGAAGCCTTCTTT
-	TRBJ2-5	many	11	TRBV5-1	CASSSSETQYF	TGCGCCAGCAGCTCATCAGAGACCCAGTACTTC
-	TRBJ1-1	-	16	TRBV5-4	CASSLGPGNMNTEAFF	TGTGCCAGCAGCTTGGGTCCAGGGAATATGAACACTGAAGCTTTCTTT
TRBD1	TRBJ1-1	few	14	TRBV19	CASIPGQWDTEAFF	TGTGCCAGTATTCCGGGACAGTGGGACACTGAAGCTTTCTTT
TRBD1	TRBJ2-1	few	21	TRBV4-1	CASSQDLFRGRVKSSYNEQFF	TGCGCCAGCAGCCAAGATCTATTCAGGGGGCGGGTAAAGAGCTCCTACAATGAGCAGTTCTTC
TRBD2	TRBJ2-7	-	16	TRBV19	CASSIRAGASAYEQYF	TGTGCCAGTAGTATTCGAGCGGGAGCATCCGCCTACGAGCAGTACTTC
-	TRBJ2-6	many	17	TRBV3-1	CASRLDGVGSGANVLTF	TGTGCCAGCAGACTGGACGGGGTCGGGTCTGGGGCCAACGTCCTGACTTTC
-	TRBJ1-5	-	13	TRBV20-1	CSARDPGFGPQHF	TGCAGTGCTAGAGATCCGGGGTTCGGGCCCCAGCATTTT
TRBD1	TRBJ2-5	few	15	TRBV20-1	CSVTPGTGGAETQYF	TGCAGTGTGACGCCCGGGACAGGGGGCGCAGAGACCCAGTACTTC
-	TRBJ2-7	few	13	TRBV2	CASSGLLASEQYF	TGTGCCAGCAGTGGGTTACTGGCTAGCGAGCAGTACTTC
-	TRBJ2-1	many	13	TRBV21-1	CASSRLPHHGQFF	TGTGCCAGCAGCCGACTACCCCACCATGGGCAGTTCTTC
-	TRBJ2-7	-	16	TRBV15	CATSRDVRARAYEQYF	TGTGCCACCAGCAGAGATGTAAGGGCTCGGGCCTACGAGCAGTACTTC
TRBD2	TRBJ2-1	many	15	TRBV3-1	CASSQAGVAYNEQFF	TGTGCCAGCAGCCAGGCGGGAGTGGCCTACAATGAGCAGTTCTTC
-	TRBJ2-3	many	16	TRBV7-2	CASSLASLSSRDTQYF	TGTGCCAGCAGCTTGGCTAGCTTATCCTCCCGGGATACGCAGTATTTT
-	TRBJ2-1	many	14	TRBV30	CAYTTGLIYNEQFF	TGTGCCTATACCACGGGACTGATTTACAATGAGCAGTTCTTC
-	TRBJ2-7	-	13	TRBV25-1	CASSAGPSGEQYF	TGTGCCAGCAGCGCCGGGCCCTCGGGCGAGCAGTACTTC
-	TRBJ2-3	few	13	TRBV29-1	CSDSGRGTDTQYF	TGCAGCGACTCCGGACGGGGCACAGATACGCAGTATTTT
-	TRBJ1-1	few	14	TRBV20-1	CSARVRGVRAEAFF	TGCAGTGCTAGAGTTAGGGGAGTTAGGGCTGAAGCTTTCTTT
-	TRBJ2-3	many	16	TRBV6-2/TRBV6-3	CASSPGQKWGTDTQYF	TGTGCCAGCAGCCCTGGACAGAAGTGGGGCACAGATACGCAGTATTTT
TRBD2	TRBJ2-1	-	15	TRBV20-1	CSAGLAELFSNEQFF	TGCAGTGCGGGACTAGCGGAACTATTCAGCAATGAGCAGTTCTTC
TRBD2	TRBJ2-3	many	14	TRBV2	CASGDPRGADTQYF	TGTGCCAGCGGCGATCCCCGGGGGGCAGATACGCAGTATTTT
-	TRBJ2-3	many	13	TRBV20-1	CSARPSGTDTQYF	TGCAGTGCTAGACCCTCAGGGACAGATACGCAGTATTTT
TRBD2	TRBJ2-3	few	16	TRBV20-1	CSAARRTSGDTDTQYF	TGCAGTGCGGCCCGCCGCACTAGCGGTGACACAGATACGCAGTATTTT
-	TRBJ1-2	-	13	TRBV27	CASSLGQFGGYTF	TGTGCCAGCAGTTTAGGACAGTTCGGTGGCTACACCTTC
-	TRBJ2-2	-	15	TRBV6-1	CASSSIRANTGELFF	TGTGCCAGCAGTAGTATACGGGCGAACACCGGGGAGCTGTTTTTT
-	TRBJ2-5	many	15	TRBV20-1	CSASTLSGARETQYF	TGCAGTGCTAGTACTCTTAGCGGAGCAAGAGAGACCCAGTACTTC
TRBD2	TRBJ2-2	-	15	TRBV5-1	CASSFSGRDTGELFF	TGCGCCAGCAGCTTCAGCGGGAGGGACACCGGGGAGCTGTTTTTT
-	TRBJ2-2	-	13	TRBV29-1	CSVGVTSPGELFF	TGCAGCGTAGGGGTAACTAGCCCCGGGGAGCTGTTTTTT
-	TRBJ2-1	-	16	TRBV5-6	CASSPRGLCSYNEQFF	TGTGCCAGCAGCCCGCGGGGCCTCTGCTCCTACAATGAGCAGTTCTTC
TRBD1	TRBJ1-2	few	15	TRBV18	CASSERSGQQGGYTF	TGTGCCAGCTCAGAAAGATCGGGACAGCAAGGAGGCTACACCTTC
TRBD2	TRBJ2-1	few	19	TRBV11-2	CASRKGTSGAGSSYNEQFF	TGTGCCAGCAGGAAGGGGACTAGCGGGGCTGGGAGCTCCTACAATGAGCAGTTCTTC
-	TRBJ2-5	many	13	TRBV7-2	CASTRGAAETQYF	TGTGCCAGCACCAGAGGGGCGGCGGAGACCCAGTACTTC
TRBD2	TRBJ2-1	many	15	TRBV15	CATTSGPSSYNEQFF	TGTGCCACCACTAGCGGGCCAAGCTCCTACAATGAGCAGTTCTTC
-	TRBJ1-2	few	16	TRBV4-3	CASSPTTGIKNYGYTF	TGCGCCAGCAGCCCTACCACAGGGATCAAAAACTATGGCTACACCTTC
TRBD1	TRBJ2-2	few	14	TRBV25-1	CASSGTGGTGELFF	TGTGCCAGCAGTGGTACAGGGGGCACCGGGGAGCTGTTTTTT
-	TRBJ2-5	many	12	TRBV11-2	CASSPSSETQYF	TGTGCCAGCAGCCCCAGTTCTGAGACCCAGTACTTC
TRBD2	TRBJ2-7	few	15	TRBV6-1	CASRRTSGGAYEQYF	TGTGCCAGCAGAAGAACTAGCGGGGGCGCCTACGAGCAGTACTTC
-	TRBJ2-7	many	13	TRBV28	CASTLGPFYEQYF	TGTGCCAGCACCCTCGGCCCCTTCTACGAGCAGTACTTC